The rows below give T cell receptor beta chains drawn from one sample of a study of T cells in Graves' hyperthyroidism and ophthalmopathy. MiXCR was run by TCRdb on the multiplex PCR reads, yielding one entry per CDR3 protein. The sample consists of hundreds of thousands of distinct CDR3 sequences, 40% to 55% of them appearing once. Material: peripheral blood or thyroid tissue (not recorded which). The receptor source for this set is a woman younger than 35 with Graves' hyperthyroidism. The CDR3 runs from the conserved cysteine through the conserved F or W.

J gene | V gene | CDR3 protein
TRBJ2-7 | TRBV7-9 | CASSAGTPTYEQYF
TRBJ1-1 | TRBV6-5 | CASSYSGGTEAFF
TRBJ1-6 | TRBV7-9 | CASSLGGRGINSPLHF
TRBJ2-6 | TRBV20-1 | CSARDGGGANVLTF
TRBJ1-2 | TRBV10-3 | CAIKGGEGNGYTF
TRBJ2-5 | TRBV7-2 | CASSLLGTSGLQETQYF
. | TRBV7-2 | CASSQGADLYNEQYF
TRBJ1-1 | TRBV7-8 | CASSPGPHNTEAFF
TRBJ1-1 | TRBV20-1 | CSARSPGQGFSAFF
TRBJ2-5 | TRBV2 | CASSSGGTQQETQYF
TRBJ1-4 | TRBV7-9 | CASSQAGTGVEKLFF
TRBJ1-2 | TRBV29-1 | CSGGGTSGYTF
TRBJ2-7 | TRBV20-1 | CSARERGNSYEQYF
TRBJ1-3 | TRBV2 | CASSEEGFGNTIYF
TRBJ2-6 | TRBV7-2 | CASSLAGAVLTF
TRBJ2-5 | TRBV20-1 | CSARGLAGGGETQYF
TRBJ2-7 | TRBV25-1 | CASKAIPEQYF
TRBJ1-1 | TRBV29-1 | CSVVTGGTEAFF
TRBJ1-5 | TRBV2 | CASNPTGTQPQHF
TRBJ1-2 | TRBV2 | CARVDRVEMDGYTF
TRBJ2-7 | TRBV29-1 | CSVVARSSYEQYF
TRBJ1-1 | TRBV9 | CASSVGPGQGAEAFF
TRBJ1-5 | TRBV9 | CASSPGPTRTGHQPQHF
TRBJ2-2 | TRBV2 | CASTYLAGSGGTGELFF
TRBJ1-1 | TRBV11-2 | CASSLDFRMNTEAFF
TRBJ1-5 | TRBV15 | CATSPNRVNQPQHF
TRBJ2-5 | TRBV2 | CASFPGFKETQYF
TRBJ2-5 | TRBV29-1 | CSVVGTGNQPQYF